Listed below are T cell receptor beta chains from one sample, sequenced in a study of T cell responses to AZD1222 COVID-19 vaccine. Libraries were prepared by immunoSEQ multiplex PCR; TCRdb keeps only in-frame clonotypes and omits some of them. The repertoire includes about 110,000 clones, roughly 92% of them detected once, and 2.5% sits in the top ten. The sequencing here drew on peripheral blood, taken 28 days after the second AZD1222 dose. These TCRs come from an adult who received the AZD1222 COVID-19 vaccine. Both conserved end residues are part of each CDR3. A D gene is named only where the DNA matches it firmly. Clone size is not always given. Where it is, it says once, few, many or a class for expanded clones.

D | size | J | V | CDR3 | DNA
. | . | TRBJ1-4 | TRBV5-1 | CASSLRGEDEKLFF | TGCGCCAGCAGCTTGAGGGGGGAAGATGAAAAACTGTTTTTT
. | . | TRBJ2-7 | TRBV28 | CASRVGTLTYEQYF | TGTGCCAGCAGAGTCGGGACGTTGACCTACGAGCAGTACTTC
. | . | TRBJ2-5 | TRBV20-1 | CSASAAQETQYF | TGCAGTGCTAGTGCGGCACAAGAGACCCAGTACTTC
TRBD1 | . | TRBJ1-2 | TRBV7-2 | CASSPKGQDYGYTF | TGTGCCAGCAGCCCGAAGGGACAGGACTATGGCTACACCTTC
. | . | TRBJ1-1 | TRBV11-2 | CASSFNRDTEAFF | TGTGCCAGCAGTTTCAACAGGGACACTGAAGCTTTCTTT
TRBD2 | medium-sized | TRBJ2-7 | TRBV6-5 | CASSYWLAGAYEQYF | TGTGCCAGCAGTTACTGGCTAGCGGGCGCCTACGAGCAGTACTTC
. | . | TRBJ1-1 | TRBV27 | CASSSPSGNGEAFF | TGTGCCAGCAGTTCTCCTTCGGGGAACGGTGAAGCTTTCTTT
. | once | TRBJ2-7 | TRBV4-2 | CASSQYLGAYEQYF | TGTGCCAGCAGCCAATATCTGGGGGCCTACGAGCAGTACTTC
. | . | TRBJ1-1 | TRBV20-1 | CSARDGRGAFF | TGCAGTGCTAGAGATGGCCGGGGAGCTTTCTTT
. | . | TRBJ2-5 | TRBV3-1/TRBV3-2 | CASSQGRIQETQYF | TGTGCCAGCAGCCAAGGTAGGATCCAAGAGACCCAGTACTTC
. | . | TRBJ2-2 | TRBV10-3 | CAIGQPDTGELFF | TGTGCCATCGGACAGCCAGACACCGGGGAGCTGTTTTTT
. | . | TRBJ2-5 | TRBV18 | CASSPRGGRQETQYF | TGTGCCAGCTCACCACGAGGGGGGCGGCAAGAGACCCAGTACTTC
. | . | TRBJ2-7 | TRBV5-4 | CASSFDPESYEQYF | TGTGCCAGCAGCTTCGACCCGGAGTCCTACGAGCAGTACTTC
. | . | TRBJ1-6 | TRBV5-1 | CASSRDSSGSPLHF | TGCGCCAGCAGTAGAGACAGCTCGGGCTCACCCCTCCACTTT
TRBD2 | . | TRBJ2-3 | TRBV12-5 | CASGLGYRGDTDTQYF | TGTGCTAGTGGTTTGGGGTACCGGGGGGACACAGATACGCAGTATTTT
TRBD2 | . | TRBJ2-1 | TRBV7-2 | CASSLDLAGLSSYNEQFF | TGTGCCAGCAGCTTAGACCTAGCGGGTCTAAGCTCCTACAATGAGCAGTTCTTC
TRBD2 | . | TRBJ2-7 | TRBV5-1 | CASSAGDLTLYEQYF | TGCGCCAGCAGCGCGGGGGACTTAACGCTCTACGAGCAGTACTTC
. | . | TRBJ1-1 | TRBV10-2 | CASTAGDTEAFF | TGCGCCAGCACGGCGGGGGACACTGAAGCTTTCTTT
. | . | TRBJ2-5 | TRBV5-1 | CASSFLTGQETQYF | TGCGCCAGCAGCTTCCTGACAGGACAAGAGACCCAGTACTTC
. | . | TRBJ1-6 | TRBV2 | CASSEAGDVSPLHF | TGTGCCAGCAGTGAGGCAGGGGATGTTTCACCCCTCCACTTT
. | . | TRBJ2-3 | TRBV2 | CARTAASTDTQYF | TGTGCCAGGACAGCTGCTAGCACAGATACGCAGTATTTT
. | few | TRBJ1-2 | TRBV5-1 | CASALFWGEGYGYTF | TGCGCCAGCGCCTTGTTCTGGGGAGAAGGCTATGGCTACACCTTC
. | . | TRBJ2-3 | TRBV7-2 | CASSLGTDGGDTQYF | TGTGCCAGCAGCTTAGGGACCGACGGTGGGGATACGCAGTATTTT
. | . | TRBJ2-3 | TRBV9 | CASSVSEDTDTQYF | TGTGCCAGCAGCGTCTCAGAAGACACAGATACGCAGTATTTT
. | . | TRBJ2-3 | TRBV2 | CASHGYLEPTDTQYF | TGTGCCAGCCACGGCTACCTAGAACCCACAGATACGCAGTATTTT
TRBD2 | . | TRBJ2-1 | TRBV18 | CASSPLASGFSYNEQFF | TGTGCCAGCTCACCACTGGCTAGCGGGTTCTCCTACAATGAGCAGTTCTTC
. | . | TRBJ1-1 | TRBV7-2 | CASSLEARGRMNTEAFF | TGTGCCAGCAGCTTAGAGGCCCGGGGGAGGATGAACACTGAAGCTTTCTTT
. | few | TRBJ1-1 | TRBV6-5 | CASSVGREAFF | TGTGCCAGCAGCGTGGGTCGTGAAGCTTTCTTT
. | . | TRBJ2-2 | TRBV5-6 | CASPWGVGMNTGELFF | TGTGCCAGCCCTTGGGGTGTAGGGATGAACACCGGGGAGCTGTTTTTT
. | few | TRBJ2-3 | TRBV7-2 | CASSSHGTGNPTDTQYF | TGTGCCAGCAGCTCGCACGGGACTGGAAATCCCACAGATACGCAGTATTTT
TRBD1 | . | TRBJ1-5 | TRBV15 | CATSRAQGAVQPQHF | TGTGCCACCAGCAGAGCTCAGGGGGCTGTTCAGCCCCAGCATTTT
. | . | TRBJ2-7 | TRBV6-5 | CASSRTEAYEQYF | TGTGCCAGCAGCCGGACGGAAGCCTACGAGCAGTACTTC
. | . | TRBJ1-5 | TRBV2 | CASSELGAGFNQPQHF | TGTGCCAGCAGTGAACTGGGGGCGGGGTTCAATCAGCCCCAGCATTTT
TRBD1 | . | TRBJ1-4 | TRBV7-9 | CASGADWTGGLVAEKLFF | TGTGCCAGCGGCGCAGACTGGACAGGGGGCCTAGTTGCTGAAAAACTGTTTTTT
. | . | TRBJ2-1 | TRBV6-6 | CASSYSSFSSQFF | TGTGCCAGCAGTTACTCGTCCTTTTCCTCGCAGTTCTTC
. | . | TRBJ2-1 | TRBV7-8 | CASSLGTNNEQFF | TGTGCCAGCAGCTTAGGAACCAACAATGAGCAGTTCTTC
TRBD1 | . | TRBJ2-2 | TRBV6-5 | CASLNRGAGELFF | TGTGCCAGCCTGAACAGGGGTGCCGGGGAGCTGTTTTTT
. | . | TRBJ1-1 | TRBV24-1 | CATRGRMNTEAFF | TGTGCCACCCGTGGGAGGATGAACACTGAAGCTTTCTTT
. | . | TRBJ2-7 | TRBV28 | CASREGGSYEQYF | TGTGCCAGCAGGGAGGGTGGGTCCTACGAGCAGTACTTC
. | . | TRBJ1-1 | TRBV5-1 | CASSLGQGTIPEAFF | TGCGCCAGCAGCTTGGGCCAGGGGACGATCCCTGAAGCTTTCTTT
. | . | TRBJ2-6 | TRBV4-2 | CASSQWESGANVLTF | TGTGCCAGCAGCCAATGGGAGTCTGGGGCCAACGTCCTGACTTTC
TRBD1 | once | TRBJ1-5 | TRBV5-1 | CASSKDTGGVQPQHF | TGCGCCAGCAGCAAGGACACAGGGGGCGTTCAGCCCCAGCATTTT
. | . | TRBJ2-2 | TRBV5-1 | CASSFNGPNTGELFF | TGCGCCAGCAGCTTCAACGGACCGAACACCGGGGAGCTGTTTTTT
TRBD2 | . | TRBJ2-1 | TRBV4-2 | CASSQDAGLAGGSNEQFF | TGTGCCAGCAGCCAAGATGCGGGTTTAGCGGGGGGCTCCAATGAGCAGTTCTTC
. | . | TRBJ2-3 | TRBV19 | CASNKGAGDTQYF | TGTGCCAGTAATAAAGGAGCAGGAGATACGCAGTATTTT
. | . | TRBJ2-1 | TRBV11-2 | CASSSPLLGNEQFF | TGTGCCAGCAGCTCCCCCCTCCTAGGTAATGAGCAGTTCTTC
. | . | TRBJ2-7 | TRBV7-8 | CASSPLSRPSYEQYF | TGTGCCAGCAGCCCTCTTAGCCGGCCGTCCTACGAGCAGTACTTC
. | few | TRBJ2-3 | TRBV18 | CASSPRPGRDTQYF | TGTGCCAGCTCACCACGTCCGGGGCGGGATACGCAGTATTTT
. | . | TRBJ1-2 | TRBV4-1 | CASSQQGPPVPYGYTF | TGCGCCAGCAGCCAACAAGGCCCCCCCGTTCCCTATGGCTACACCTTC
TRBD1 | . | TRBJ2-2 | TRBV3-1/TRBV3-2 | CASTRRDRNTGELFF | TGTGCCAGTACTCGACGGGACAGGAACACCGGGGAGCTGTTTTTT
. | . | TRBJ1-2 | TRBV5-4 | CASSFASVYGYTF | TGTGCCAGCAGCTTCGCTTCGGTCTATGGCTACACCTTC
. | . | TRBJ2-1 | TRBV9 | CASSVGPDFAQFF | TGTGCCAGCAGCGTAGGGCCGGACTTTGCGCAGTTCTTC
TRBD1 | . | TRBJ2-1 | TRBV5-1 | CASSLDRGSHEQFF | TGCGCCAGCAGCTTGGACAGGGGATCCCATGAGCAGTTCTTC
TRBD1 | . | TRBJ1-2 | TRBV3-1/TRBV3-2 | CASNLQGYYGYTF | TGTGCCAGCAACCTACAGGGGTACTATGGCTACACCTTC